This T cell receptor (beta chain) was sequenced in a study of shared clonotypes between healthy human individuals. Study overall: Donor ages ranged 18 to 49 years: a couple of women, a few men. Study outcomes and limitations: A reduction in generation probabilities was seen for non-shared clonotypes relative to those shared by all four donors. Investigators collected only blood, and repertoires in tissues likely differ. It was the few donors that limited the genetic and exposure-history diversity represented.

A word on this clone: Its specificity is unknown.

Germline V gives CDR1 MGHDK, CDR2 SYGVNS. The V end lost 4 bases, the J end lost 8 bases, and 11 bases lay between the germline ends. This CDR3 has 12 residues. Data came from immunoSEQ multiplex PCR; TCRdb stores just in-frame clones and leaves some out. Among about 2.5 million clones listed, less than 95% were seen once. Input material: naive CD4+ T cells from PBMCs. Regarding subset: CD45RA+ positively selected. The receptor comes from a man in his late teens or twenties in good health. Some clones in this sample may be carry-over from other donors' samples. The chain joins TRBV25-1 to TRBJ1-2, with D perhaps matching TRBD1 (6 bases). CDR3 nucleotides: TGTGCCAGCAGTGGTGACAGGCCCGGCTACACCTTC. This translates into CASSGDRPGYTF.